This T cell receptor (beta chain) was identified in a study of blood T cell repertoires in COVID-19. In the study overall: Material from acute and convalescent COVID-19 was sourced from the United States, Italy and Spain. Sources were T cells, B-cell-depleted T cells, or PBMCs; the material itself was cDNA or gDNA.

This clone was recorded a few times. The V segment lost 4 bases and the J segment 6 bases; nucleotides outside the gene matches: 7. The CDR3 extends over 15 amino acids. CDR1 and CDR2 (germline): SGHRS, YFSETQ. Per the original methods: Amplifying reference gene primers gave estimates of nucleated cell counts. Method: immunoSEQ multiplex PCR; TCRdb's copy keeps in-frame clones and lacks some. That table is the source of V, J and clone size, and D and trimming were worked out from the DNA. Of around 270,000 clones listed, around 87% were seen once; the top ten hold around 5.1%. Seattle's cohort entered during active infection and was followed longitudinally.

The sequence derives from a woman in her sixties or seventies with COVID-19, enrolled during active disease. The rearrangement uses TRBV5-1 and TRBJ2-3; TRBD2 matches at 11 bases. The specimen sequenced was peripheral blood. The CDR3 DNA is TGCGCCAGCAGCATACTAGCGGGAGATGGTGATACGCAGTATTTT. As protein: CASSILAGDGDTQYF. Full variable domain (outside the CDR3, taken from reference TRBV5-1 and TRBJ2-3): KAGVTQTPRYLIKTRGQQVTLSCSPISGHRSVSWYQQTPGQGLQFLFEYFSETQRNKGNFPGRFSGRQFSNSRSEMNVSTLELGDSALYLCASSILAGDGDTQYFGPGTRLTVL.